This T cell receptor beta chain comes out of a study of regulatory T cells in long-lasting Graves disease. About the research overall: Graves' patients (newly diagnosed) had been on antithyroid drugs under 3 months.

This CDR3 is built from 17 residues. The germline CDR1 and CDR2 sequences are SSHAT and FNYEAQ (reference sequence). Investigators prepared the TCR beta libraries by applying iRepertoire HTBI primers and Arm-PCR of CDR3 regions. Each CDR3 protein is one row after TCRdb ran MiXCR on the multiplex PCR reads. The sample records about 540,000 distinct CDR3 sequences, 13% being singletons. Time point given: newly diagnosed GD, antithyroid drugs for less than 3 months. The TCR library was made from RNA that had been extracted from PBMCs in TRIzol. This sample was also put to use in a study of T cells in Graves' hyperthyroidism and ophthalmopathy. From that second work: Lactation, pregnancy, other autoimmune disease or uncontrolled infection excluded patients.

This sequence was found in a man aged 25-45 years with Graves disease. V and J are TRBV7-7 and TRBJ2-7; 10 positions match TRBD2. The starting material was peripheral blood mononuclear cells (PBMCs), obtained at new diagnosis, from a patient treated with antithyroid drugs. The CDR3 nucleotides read TGTGCTAGCCCCCTAGCGGGAGAATATCCGGGCTCCTACGAGCAGTACTTC. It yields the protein CASPLAGEYPGSYEQYF.